These T cell receptor beta chains were read from a single sample in a study of blood T cells in healthy people across ages. TCRdb re-called the 5' RACE reads through MiXCR, storing one row per CDR3 protein. Here the sample spans approximately 1,100,000 distinct CDR3 sequences, under 55% being singletons. Sequenced input: blood. These receptors originate from an older woman in good health. CDR3s include the opening cysteine and the closing phenylalanine or tryptophan. The D gene is left open where the match is weak.

TRBV6-1	TRBJ2-2	TRBD2	CASSGLAGQNTGELFF
TRBV19	TRBJ2-1	TRBD2	CASTPSSGRGRDNEQFF
TRBV11-2	TRBJ1-1	-	CASSLKRGTEAFF
TRBV13	TRBJ1-1	-	CASSVQRMMNTEAFF
TRBV6-2/TRBV6-3	TRBJ1-5	-	CASSYRLKLNSNQPQHF
TRBV7-8	-	TRBD1	CASSLDRGQGVWETQYF
TRBV6-1	TRBJ2-7	-	CASRELQDEQYF
TRBV12-3/TRBV12-4	TRBJ1-6	-	CASSLVDGRGNSPLHF
TRBV7-2	TRBJ2-3	-	CASSLQGIRTDTQYF
TRBV9	-	-	CASSVAGSGEQYF
TRBV6-5	TRBJ1-4	-	CASSYRQPITAATNEKLFF
TRBV12-3/TRBV12-4	-	TRBD1	CASSSPTTGGHEQYF
TRBV6-6	TRBJ2-1	-	CASSDSWVGDEQFF
TRBV29-1	TRBJ1-1	TRBD1	CSTRQGLNTEAFF
TRBV15	TRBJ2-5	-	CATSRDRGYRVQQETQYF
TRBV3-1	TRBJ2-7	-	CASSGGGEQYF
TRBV9	TRBJ2-7	-	CASEGQSSYEQYF
TRBV29-1	TRBJ2-1	TRBD2	CSVQAGGPINEQFF
TRBV2	TRBJ2-5	-	CASSVGSGSGTQYF
TRBV6-5	TRBJ1-5	-	CASSRTGPRNQPQHF
TRBV6-1	TRBJ2-5	-	CASSISPQGLVRETQYF
TRBV18	TRBJ2-5	TRBD1	CASSPTPDRGPQETQYF
TRBV5-1	TRBJ2-5	-	CASSLQRQGGETQYF
TRBV5-6	TRBJ1-2	-	CASSLDKNYGYTF
TRBV20-1	TRBJ2-7	-	CSARDRRGAYEQYF
TRBV5-1	TRBJ2-6	-	CASSQTTGTSGANVLTF
TRBV6-5	-	-	CASSFMPSAKTQYF